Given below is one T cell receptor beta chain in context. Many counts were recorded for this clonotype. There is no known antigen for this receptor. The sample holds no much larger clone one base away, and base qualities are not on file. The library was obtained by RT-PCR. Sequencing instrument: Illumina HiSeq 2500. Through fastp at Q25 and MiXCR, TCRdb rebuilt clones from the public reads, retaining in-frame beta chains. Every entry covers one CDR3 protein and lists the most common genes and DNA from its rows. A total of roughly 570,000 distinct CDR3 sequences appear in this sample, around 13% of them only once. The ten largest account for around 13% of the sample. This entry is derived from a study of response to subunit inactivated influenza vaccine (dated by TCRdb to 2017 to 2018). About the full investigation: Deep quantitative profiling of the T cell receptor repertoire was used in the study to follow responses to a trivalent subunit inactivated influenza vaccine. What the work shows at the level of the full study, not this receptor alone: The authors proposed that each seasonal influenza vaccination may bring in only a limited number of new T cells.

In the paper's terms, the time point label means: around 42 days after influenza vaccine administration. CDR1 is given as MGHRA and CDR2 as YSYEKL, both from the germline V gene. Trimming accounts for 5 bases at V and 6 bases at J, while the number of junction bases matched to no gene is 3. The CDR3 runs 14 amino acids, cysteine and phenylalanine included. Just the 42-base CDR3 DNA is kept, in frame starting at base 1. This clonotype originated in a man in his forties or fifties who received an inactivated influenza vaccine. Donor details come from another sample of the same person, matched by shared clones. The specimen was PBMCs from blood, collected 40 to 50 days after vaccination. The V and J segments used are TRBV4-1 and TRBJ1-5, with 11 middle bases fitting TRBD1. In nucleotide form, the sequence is TGCGCCAGCAGCGGACAGGGGGCGAGTCAGCCCCAGCATTTT. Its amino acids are CASSGQGASQPQHF.